A selection of T cell receptor beta chains follows, all from one sample in a study of blood T cell repertoires in COVID-19. Libraries were prepared by immunoSEQ multiplex PCR; TCRdb keeps only in-frame clonotypes and omits some of them. The data hold some 180,000 clones, with roughly 80% observed a single time. Specimen: peripheral blood. These receptors all come from a man aged 50 or older who had recovered from COVID-19. The CDR3 runs from the conserved cysteine through the conserved F or W. A D gene is named only where the DNA matches it firmly. Clone size is given for some rows only: seen once, a few or many times, or a class if the clone is expanded.

j_gene	abundance	d_gene	v_gene	CDR3aa	CDR3nt
TRBJ1-1	NA	NA	TRBV15	CATSRDLRGNTEAFF	TGTGCCACCAGCAGAGACCTCAGGGGGAACACTGAAGCTTTCTTT
TRBJ2-2	once	NA	TRBV24-1	CATREPNTGELFF	TGTGCCACAAGAGAACCGAACACCGGGGAGCTGTTTTTT
TRBJ2-3	NA	NA	TRBV7-2	CASSFPSAQTDTQYF	TGTGCCAGCAGCTTCCCGAGCGCTCAGACAGATACGCAGTATTTT
TRBJ2-3	NA	NA	TRBV5-1	CASSLDSGSTDTQYF	TGCGCCAGCAGCTTGGATAGCGGTAGCACAGATACGCAGTATTTT
TRBJ1-5	many	NA	TRBV19	CASSISLEGSQHF	TGTGCCAGTAGTATATCCCTGGAGGGGTCCCAGCATTTT
TRBJ2-5	NA	NA	TRBV18	CASSPWRSGETQYF	TGTGCCAGCTCACCATGGCGGTCTGGCGAGACCCAGTACTTC
TRBJ1-3	NA	NA	TRBV5-1	CASSLVGAISGNTIYF	TGCGCCAGCAGCTTGGTTGGGGCCATCTCTGGAAACACCATATATTTT
TRBJ1-2	NA	NA	TRBV6-5	CASRLENYGYTF	TGTGCCAGCAGACTGGAGAACTATGGCTACACCTTC
TRBJ2-7	NA	NA	TRBV13	CASSRGGPEQYF	TGTGCCAGCAGCCGAGGGGGACCCGAGCAGTACTTC
TRBJ2-1	NA	TRBD2	TRBV5-4	CASSPRTSREQFF	TGTGCCAGCAGCCCAAGGACTAGCCGTGAGCAGTTCTTC
TRBJ2-5	NA	NA	TRBV5-4	CASSFQGLETQYF	TGTGCCAGCAGCTTTCAGGGCCTGGAGACCCAGTACTTC
TRBJ2-1	NA	NA	TRBV25-1	CASSEYLSGLGFGNEQFF	TGTGCCAGCAGTGAATATCTTTCGGGGTTGGGGTTCGGCAATGAGCAGTTCTTC
TRBJ2-3	NA	TRBD2	TRBV10-3	CAISEGSSGRGTDTQYF	TGTGCCATCAGTGAGGGGTCTAGCGGGAGGGGCACAGATACGCAGTATTTT
TRBJ1-3	NA	NA	TRBV30	CAWTPLFEGAGNTIYF	TGTGCCTGGACCCCCTTATTTGAAGGGGCTGGAAACACCATATATTTT